This TCR beta chain appears in the sequencing data of a study of control samples from healthy donors and cancer patients (dated by TCRdb to the early 2020s). The library was prepared using the immunoSEQ multiplex PCR assay. TCRdb's version of the immuneACCESS table is confined to in-frame rearrangements and falls short of the full clone set. An unresolved V gene accounts for under half of the shortfall where checked; the remainder is of unknown origin. The sample has approximately 100,000 clones on record, 80% to 90% of them singletons. The leading ten clones occupy roughly 13% of the sample. Relative to germline, V is missing 3 bases and J is missing 6 bases, with 15 bases of the junction outside any gene match. The CDR3 measures 18 amino acids from cysteine to phenylalanine. Only CDR3 DNA is held: 54 bases, read in frame from base 1. Based on the germline V gene (reference sequence), the CDR1 and CDR2 sequences are MNHEY and SMNVEV.

Points on this clone: Its specific antigen is unknown. No qualities accompany the bases; no much larger clone lies one base away.

Recombination connected TRBV27 to TRBJ1-5, and TRBD1 matches 9 of the central bases. This TCR was recovered from a man younger than 45 in good health. Sequencing was done on a sample of blood. The bases are TGTGCCAGCAGTTTTATATCAGGGTGGGACAGGGTAGTTCAGCCCCAGCATTTT. The encoded protein is CASSFISGWDRVVQPQHF.